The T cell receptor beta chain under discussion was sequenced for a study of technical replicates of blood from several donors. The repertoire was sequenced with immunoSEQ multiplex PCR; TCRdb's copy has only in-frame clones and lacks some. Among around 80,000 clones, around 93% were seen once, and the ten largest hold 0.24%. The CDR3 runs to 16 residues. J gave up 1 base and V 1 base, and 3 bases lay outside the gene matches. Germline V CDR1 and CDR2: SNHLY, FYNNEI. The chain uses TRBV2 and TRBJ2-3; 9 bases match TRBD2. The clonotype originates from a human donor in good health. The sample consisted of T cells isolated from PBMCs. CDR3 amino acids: CASSEVASGGTDTQYF. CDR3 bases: TGTGCCAGCAGTGAAGTTGCTAGCGGGGGCACAGATACGCAGTATTTT.